This paragraph reports one T cell receptor beta chain. Its cognate antigen is unknown. The sample originates from a study of OX40 agonist ivuxolimab in advanced cancers. Overall study: Dose-escalation patients had hepatocellular carcinoma, melanoma, renal cell or head and neck cancer.

Clones were sequenced by immunoSEQ multiplex PCR, and TCRdb holds only the in-frame ones, with some missing. The table includes approximately 72,000 clones, 88% detected once. Whole-study results and caveats: Antigen specificity was not determined for the expanded peripheral T cells.

This receptor was identified in an adult with an advanced solid tumor such as melanoma, head and neck, liver or kidney cancer. The sequences come from CD4+ or CD8+ T cells sorted from blood, collected in a trial of the OX40 agonist ivuxolimab.

Here the CDR3 reads CASSEDGTGVGGTDTQYF. The CDR3 coding sequence is TGTGCCAGCAGTGAAGATGGGACCGGTGTTGGGGGGACAGATACGCAGTATTTT. V is TRBV6-1 and J is TRBJ2-3; D is perhaps TRBD2 (6 bases). Trimming removed 1 base at V and 3 bases at J, with 20 bases between. Germline V gives CDR1 MNHNS, CDR2 SASEGT. The CDR3 covers 18 residues.